A single sample gave rise to the 18 T cell receptor beta chains below, sequenced in a study of T-cell reconstitution after alpha-beta-depleted transplantation in children. Preparation of the TCRbeta library used unique molecular identifiers. Each CDR3 protein is one row after TCRdb ran MiXCR on the PCR reads. The data contain under 50,000 distinct CDR3 sequences, around 9% of them singletons. The material sequenced was PBMCs, mostly from graft donor cells, taken 60 days after TCRalphabeta/CD19-depleted stem cell transplant. The receptors here all came from a male patient under 10 years old who had a stem cell transplant for chronic granulomatous disease, so the T cells may come from the graft donor.

With respect to this clonotype: It may be a read error: a sequence one base away is much more abundant. The chain uses TRBV20-1 and TRBJ2-1; no firm D call. There are 11 residues in the CDR3. CDR1 and CDR2 from the germline V gene are DFQATT and SNEGSKA (reference sequence). Trimming cost V 4 bases and J 6 bases, with 7 bases left between them. The CDR3 nucleotides are TGCAGTGCTACCGGGTGCAATGAGCAGTTCTTC. This gives the protein CSATGCNEQFF.

Many counts were recorded for this clonotype. This rearrangement joins TRBV7-2 to TRBJ2-7; D is uncertain. Trimming took 5 bases from V and 2 from J, leaving 7 bases between them. The germline CDR1 and CDR2 sequences are SGHTA and FQGNSA. This CDR3 comprises 12 residues. As DNA, the CDR3 is TGTGCCAGCAGCCAAGGACCCTACGAGCAGTACTTC. This translates into CASSQGPYEQYF. The variable domain in full, with the rest retrieved from reference TRBV7-2 and TRBJ2-7, is GAGVSQSPSNKVTEKGKDVELRCDPISGHTALYWYRQSLGQGLEFLIYFQGNSAPDKSGLPSDRFSAERTGGSVSTLTIQRTQQEDSAVYLCASSQGPYEQYFGPGTRLTVT.

V usage is TRBV30 and J usage is TRBJ2-7; D possibly corresponds to TRBD2 (5 bases). V was shortened by 0 bases and J by 3 bases, with 12 bases between the two germline ends. The germline CDR1 and CDR2 sequences are GTSNPN and SVGIG (reference sequence). There are 14 residues in the CDR3. This CDR3 is CAWSVSGLLYEQYF. CDR3 DNA: TGTGCCTGGAGTGTTTCAGGACTTCTCTACGAGCAGTACTTC.

The sample holds many counts of this clonotype. The chain links TRBV24-1 to TRBJ2-1, with D tentatively TRBD1 (5 bases). This CDR3 region has 16 residues. The V end was cut by 3 bases, the J end by 4 bases, with 15 bases between. Germline V gene sequence: CDR1 KGHDR, CDR2 SFDVKD. The CDR3 DNA follows: TGTGCCACCAGTGATCCCCAGGGTAAGGGATACAATGAGCAGTTCTTC. Its translation: CATSDPQGKGYNEQFF.

This clonotype was found many times. This rearrangement joins TRBV3-1 to TRBJ1-1; TRBD1 is a possible D gene (6 bases). V lost 4 bases, J lost 8 bases, and 11 bases lay in between. Looked up from germline, CDR1 is LGHDT and CDR2 is YNNKEL (reference sequence). This CDR3 is built from 12 residues. CDR3 bases: TGTGCCAGCAGCCCAATTACAGGGGAAGCTTTCTTT. It codes for CASSPITGEAFF.

This sequence joins TRBV12-3 or TRBV12-4 and TRBJ2-3; no reliable D call. Trimming left V 3 bases short and J 0 bases short, with 10 bases between. The CDR3 is made up of 15 amino acids. The CDR3 reads CASSFNSWSTDTQYF. The DNA of the CDR3 is TGTGCCAGCAGTTTTAATTCGTGGAGCACAGATACGCAGTATTTT.

This clonotype was observed at least ten times. The chain combines TRBV6-1 with TRBJ2-2; D possibly corresponds to TRBD1 (6 bases). There are 15 residues in the CDR3. V gave up 6 bases and J gave up 5 bases, with 16 bases separating them. Germline CDR1 MNHNS, CDR2 SASEGT. The CDR3 bases are TGTGCCAGCAGAAACACAGACACAGGGACCGGGGAGCTGTTTTTT. The encoded protein is CASRNTDTGTGELFF.

There are many counts of this clonotype. The V call is TRBV20-1, the J call TRBJ2-3, with TRBD1 matching 9 bases. Germline CDR1 DFQATT, CDR2 SNEGSKA (reference sequence). This CDR3 spans 15 amino acids. The V segment lost 6 bases and the J segment 6 bases; nucleotides outside the gene matches: 13. This chain's CDR3 is CSAGDRETARDTQYF. The DNA of the CDR3 is TGCAGTGCGGGGGACAGGGAAACAGCGAGGGATACGCAGTATTTT.

This clonotype was counted many times. This rearrangement joins TRBV3-1 to TRBJ2-3; 15 nucleotides match TRBD2. This CDR3 has 16 amino acids. Germline V CDR1 and CDR2: LGHDT, YNNKEL (reference sequence). Trimming removed 3 bases from V and 7 bases from J; junction bases left unmatched: 5. In nucleotides, the CDR3 is TGTGCCAGCAGCCAGATCGGGACTAGCGGGAGGAATACGCAGTATTTT. Amino acids: CASSQIGTSGRNTQYF.

This clonotype has ten or more counts. The chain combines TRBV27 with TRBJ2-5; D is ambiguous. Germline assignment: CDR1 MNHEY and CDR2 SMNVEV (reference sequence). CDR3 size: 14 residues. Trimming took off 1 base at V and 3 bases at J, with 9 bases between the two ends. This chain's CDR3 is CASSLLRQKETQYF. The CDR3 DNA follows: TGTGCCAGCAGTTTATTGAGGCAGAAAGAGACCCAGTACTTC.

V usage is TRBV15 and J usage is TRBJ2-1; 8 bases match TRBD1. The V gene's germline CDR1 is LNHNV and CDR2 YYDKDF (reference sequence). The CDR3 sequence is 16 residues long. V dropped 1 base and J dropped 4; count of bases not matched to a gene: 6. The CDR3 nucleotides are TGTGCCACCAGCAGAGGGCCGGACAGGGCTTACAATGAGCAGTTCTTC. This codes for CATSRGPDRAYNEQFF.

This clonotype was recorded at least ten times. This chain connects TRBV20-1 to TRBJ1-6, with a weak D call TRBD1 (6 bases). Germline V gene lookup returns CDR1 DFQATT and CDR2 SNEGSKA (reference sequence). V dropped 5 bases and J dropped 6 bases, with 20 bases sitting between them. The CDR3 length is 16 residues. This CDR3 reads CSAGRKGGSGNSPLHF. The DNA for the CDR3 is TGCAGTGCTGGGAGGAAGGGGGGTTCGGGTAATTCACCCCTCCACTTT.

This clonotype has at least ten counts. V usage is TRBV27 and J usage is TRBJ2-7, with a weak D call TRBD1 (5 bases). Germline V CDR1 and CDR2: MNHEY, SMNVEV (reference sequence). The V end was cut by 8 bases, the J end by 0 bases, with 17 bases between. This CDR3 contains 15 residues. For the CDR3, the DNA is TGTGCCAGCGCCCTTTCCAAGGGGTTCTCCTACGAGCAGTACTTC. Its protein is CASALSKGFSYEQYF.

This clonotype came up a few times. The chain uses TRBV6-5 and TRBJ2-7, with a possible D match to TRBD1 (6 bases). Germline V gene data show CDR1 as MNHEY and CDR2 as SVGAGI. CDR3 length: 12 amino acids. The germline V and J ends were trimmed by 8 bases and 1 base, with 9 bases remaining between them. CDR3 residues: CASGTGSYEQYF. CDR3 nucleotide sequence: TGTGCCAGCGGTACAGGGTCCTACGAGCAGTACTTC.

This clonotype came up many times. The gene calls are TRBV7-2 and TRBJ1-2; no clear D gene. The CDR3 consists of 12 residues. With 5 bases removed from V and 10 bases from J, the gap between germline ends came to 14 bases. CDR1 and CDR2 from the germline V gene are SGHTA and FQGNSA. CDR3 region: CASSPRSFVYTF. CDR3 DNA: TGTGCCAGCAGCCCGAGGTCCTTTGTCTACACCTTC. The full variable domain, in which reference TRBV7-2 and TRBJ1-2 provide the parts outside the CDR3, is GAGVSQSPSNKVTEKGKDVELRCDPISGHTALYWYRQSLGQGLEFLIYFQGNSAPDKSGLPSDRFSAERTGGSVSTLTIQRTQQEDSAVYLCASSPRSFVYTFGSGTRLTVV.

This clonotype was detected many times. The gene calls are TRBV21-1 and TRBJ1-4. TRBV21-1 is a documented pseudogene. The CDR3 covers 8 residues. The CDR3 region has the DNA TGTGCCAGCGTAGGGACCTCGTTT. Protein product: CASVGTSF.

This clonotype has a count of ten or more. The V call is TRBV2, the J call TRBJ2-7, with 8 bases identical to TRBD1. The V segment lost 3 bases and the J segment 3 bases; nucleotides outside the gene matches: 4. The CDR3 is 14 residues long. Germline V gene data show CDR1 as SNHLY and CDR2 as FYNNEI. The CDR3 bases are TGTGCCAGCAGTGATAGCAGGGGGCTCTACGAGCAGTACTTC. Residues: CASSDSRGLYEQYF. Looking up the rest from reference TRBV2 and TRBJ2-7 gives the full variable domain: EPEVTQTPSHQVTQMGQEVILRCVPISNHLYFYWYRQILGQKVEFLVSFYNNEISEKSEIFDDQFSVERPDGSNFTLKIRSTKLEDSAMYFCASSDSRGLYEQYFGPGTRLTVT.

The sample holds many counts of this clonotype. The chain couples TRBV7-6 to TRBJ2-2, with D possibly TRBD1 on 5 matching bases. V lost 2 bases and J lost 0, with 7 bases in between. Germline V gene lookup returns CDR1 SGHVS and CDR2 FNYEAQ. The CDR3 loop spans 15 amino acids. The CDR3 loop is CASSLSRANTGELFF. The CDR3 coding sequence is TGTGCCAGCAGCTTAAGCAGGGCGAACACCGGGGAGCTGTTTTTT.